This TCR beta chain comes out of a study of patients and donors after allogeneic stem cell transplantation. The CDR3 is made up of 16 amino acids. V dropped 0 bases and J dropped 0 bases, with 11 bases sitting between them. This clonotype was seen a few times. TCRdb fed the RT-PCR reads into MiXCR, producing one record per CDR3 protein. This sample carries a few hundred thousand distinct CDR3 sequences, about 37% of them seen once, and the ten largest clones take under 14%. Material: blood, either unsorted or a sorted T cell fraction (not recorded which). The sequence came from a human donor who was either an allogeneic HSCT recipient or a stem cell or donor lymphocyte infusion donor (not recorded which). It is not recorded whose cells these are; they may come from a transplant donor. The chain is built from TRBV12-3 or TRBV12-4 and TRBJ2-5, with a possible D match to TRBD1 (7 bases). CDR3 residues: CASSLAAGQYQETQYF. CDR3 bases: TGTGCCAGCAGTTTAGCGGCGGGACAGTACCAAGAGACCCAGTACTTC.